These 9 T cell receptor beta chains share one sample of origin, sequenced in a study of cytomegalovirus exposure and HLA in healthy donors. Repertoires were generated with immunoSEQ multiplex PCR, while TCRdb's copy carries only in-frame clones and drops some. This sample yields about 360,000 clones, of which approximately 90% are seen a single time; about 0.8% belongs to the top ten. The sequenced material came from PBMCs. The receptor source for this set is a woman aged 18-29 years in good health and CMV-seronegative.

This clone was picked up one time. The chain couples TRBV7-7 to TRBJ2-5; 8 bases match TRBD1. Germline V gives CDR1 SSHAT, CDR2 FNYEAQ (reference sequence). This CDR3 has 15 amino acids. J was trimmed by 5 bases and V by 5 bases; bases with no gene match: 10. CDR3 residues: CASSTVDRGKETQYF. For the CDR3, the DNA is TGTGCCAGCAGCACAGTAGACAGGGGCAAGGAGACCCAGTACTTC.

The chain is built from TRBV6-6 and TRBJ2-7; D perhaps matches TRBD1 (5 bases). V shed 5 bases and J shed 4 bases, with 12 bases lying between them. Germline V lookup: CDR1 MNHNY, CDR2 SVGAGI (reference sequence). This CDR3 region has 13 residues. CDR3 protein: CASSQDSYYEQYF. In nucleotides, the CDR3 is TGTGCCAGCAGTCAAGACAGCTATTACGAGCAGTACTTC.

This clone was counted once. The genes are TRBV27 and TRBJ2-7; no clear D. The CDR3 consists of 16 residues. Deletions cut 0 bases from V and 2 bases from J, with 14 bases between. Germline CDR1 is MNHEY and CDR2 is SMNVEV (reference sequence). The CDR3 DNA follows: TGTGCCAGCAGTTTATCGACAATGGCGTCCGCCTACGAGCAGTACTTC. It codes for CASSLSTMASAYEQYF.

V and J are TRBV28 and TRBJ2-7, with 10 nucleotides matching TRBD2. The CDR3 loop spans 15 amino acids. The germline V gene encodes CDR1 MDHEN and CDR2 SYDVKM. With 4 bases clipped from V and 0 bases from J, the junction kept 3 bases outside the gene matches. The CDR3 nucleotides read TGTGCCAGCAGTTACGAGCGGGAGGGCTCCTACGAGCAGTACTTC. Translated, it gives CASSYEREGSYEQYF.

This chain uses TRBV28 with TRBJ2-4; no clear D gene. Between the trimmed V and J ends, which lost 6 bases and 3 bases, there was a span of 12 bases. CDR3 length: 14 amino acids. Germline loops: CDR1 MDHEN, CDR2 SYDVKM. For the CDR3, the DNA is TGTGCCAGCAGCCCCAGTGATTTCAAAAACATTCAGTACTTC. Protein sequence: CASSPSDFKNIQYF.

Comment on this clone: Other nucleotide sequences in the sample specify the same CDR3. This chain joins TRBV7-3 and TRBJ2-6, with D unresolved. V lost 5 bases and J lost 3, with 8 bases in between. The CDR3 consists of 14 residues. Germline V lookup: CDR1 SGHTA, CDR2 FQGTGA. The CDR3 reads CASSPSSGANVLTF. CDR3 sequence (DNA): TGTGCCAGCAGCCCTTCGAGTGGGGCCAACGTCCTGACTTTC.

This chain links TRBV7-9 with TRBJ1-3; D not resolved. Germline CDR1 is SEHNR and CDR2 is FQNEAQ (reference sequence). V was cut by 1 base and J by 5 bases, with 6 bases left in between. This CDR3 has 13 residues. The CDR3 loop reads CASSLGARNTIYF. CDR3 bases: TGTGCCAGCAGCTTAGGTGCGCGAAACACCATATATTTT.

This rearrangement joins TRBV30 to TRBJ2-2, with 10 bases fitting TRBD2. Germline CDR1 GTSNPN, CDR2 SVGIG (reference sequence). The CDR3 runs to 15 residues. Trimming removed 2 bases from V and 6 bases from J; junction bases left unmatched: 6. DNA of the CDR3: TGTGCCTGGAGTAGAGGGCTAGCGGGAGCCGGGGAGCTGTTTTTT. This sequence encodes CAWSRGLAGAGELFF.

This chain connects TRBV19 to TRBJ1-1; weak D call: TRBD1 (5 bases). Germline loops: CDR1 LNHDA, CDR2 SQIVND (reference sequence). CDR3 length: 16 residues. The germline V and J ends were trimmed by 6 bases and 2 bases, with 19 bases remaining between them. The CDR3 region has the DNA TGTGCCAGTAGGACCGGGGTCCGGGGGTTTAACACTGAAGCTTTCTTT. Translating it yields CASRTGVRGFNTEAFF. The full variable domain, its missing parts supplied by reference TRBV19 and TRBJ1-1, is DGGITQSPKYLFRKEGQNVTLSCEQNLNHDAMYWYRQDPGQGLRLIYYSQIVNDFQKGDIAEGYSVSREKKESFPLTVTSAQKNPTAFYLCASRTGVRGFNTEAFFGQGTRLTVV.